These 8 T cell receptor beta chains came from one sample sequenced in a study of cytomegalovirus exposure and HLA in healthy donors. In the PCR, 60 Vbeta and 13 Jbeta primers were used. Data came from immunoSEQ multiplex PCR; TCRdb stores just in-frame clones and leaves some out. The sample lists around 150,000 clones, 84% occurring once. Sequenced material: PBMCs. Receptors originate from a boy aged 2 to 9 in good health and CMV-seronegative.

The chain uses TRBV7-2 and TRBJ2-7, with TRBD1 matching 9 bases. CDR3 length: 14 amino acids. CDR1 is SGHTA and CDR2 is FQGNSA in the germline V gene. Trimming removed 5 bases from V and 5 bases from J; junction bases left unmatched: 7. The chain's CDR3 is CASSQTQGAHEQYF. The CDR3 bases are TGTGCCAGCAGCCAGACACAGGGGGCACACGAGCAGTACTTC.

The V gene is TRBV10-3, the J gene TRBJ1-2; 11 nucleotides line up with TRBD1. Germline CDR1 reads ENHRY; CDR2 reads SYGVKD. With V trimmed by 4 bases and J by 6 bases, 10 bases remained unmatched. This CDR3 has 16 amino acids. In DNA, the CDR3 is TGTGCCATCAGTGCCCGGACAGGGGGCGAGGATGATGGCTACACCTTC. As protein: CAISARTGGEDDGYTF.

The chain employs TRBV13 and TRBJ2-7; 10 bases map to TRBD2. CDR3 length: 21 residues. The V segment lost 5 bases and the J segment 0 bases; nucleotides outside the gene matches: 22. Germline CDR1 reads PRHDT; CDR2 reads FYEKMQ (reference sequence). The DNA for the CDR3 is TGTGCCAGCAGCCAGATCACCCCGTCAACCGAGACTAGCGGGTCCTCCTACGAGCAGTACTTC. This encodes CASSQITPSTETSGSSYEQYF.

The gene calls are TRBV5-8 and TRBJ2-1, with D perhaps TRBD2 (6 bases). The CDR3 is made up of 13 amino acids. CDR1 and CDR2 from the germline V gene are SGHTS and YDEGEE. Trimming removed 1 base at V and 10 bases at J, with 12 bases between. The CDR3 DNA sequence: TGTGCCAGCAGCTTGAGGACTATTCGAGAGCAGTTCTTC. Translated, it gives CASSLRTIREQFF.

This clone was seen once. The chain combines TRBV28 with TRBJ2-7, with 10 bases aligning to TRBD1. V dropped 4 bases and J dropped 7; count of bases not matched to a gene: 13. This CDR3 region has 16 residues. Germline-derived CDR1 and CDR2 are MDHEN and SYDVKM. For the CDR3, the DNA is TGTGCCAGCAGTTCCAGCGACAGGGGGCCCCCTCGGGAGCAGTACTTC. Protein: CASSSSDRGPPREQYF.

This rearrangement joins TRBV30 to TRBJ2-3; a weak D match, TRBD2 (6 bases). This CDR3 region has 12 residues. The V end lost 4 bases, the J end lost 4 bases, and 9 bases lay between the germline ends. The germline CDR1 and CDR2 sequences are GTSNPN and SVGIG (reference sequence). The CDR3 is CAWNGGADTQYF. The CDR3 nucleotides read TGTGCCTGGAACGGGGGAGCAGATACGCAGTATTTT.

The CDR3 loop is CASSQDQGARGQPQHF. CDR3 bases: TGCGCCAGCAGCCAAGATCAGGGGGCGCGGGGTCAGCCCCAGCATTTT. This chain links TRBV4-3 with TRBJ1-5, with 8 positions matching TRBD1. Unmatched junction bases numbered 7, after V lost 0 bases and J lost 6 bases. Germline V gene lookup returns CDR1 LGHNA and CDR2 YSLEER. CDR3 size: 16 residues.

This chain joins TRBV7-3 and TRBJ1-1; D not certain. With 2 bases removed from V and 6 bases from J, the gap between germline ends came to 16 bases. Germline V gene lookup returns CDR1 SGHTA and CDR2 FQGTGA. The CDR3 extends over 15 amino acids. Here the CDR3 reads CASSLSGDMSSEAFF. In DNA, the CDR3 is TGTGCCAGCAGCTTATCAGGTGATATGTCCTCTGAAGCTTTCTTT. The variable domain in full, with the rest retrieved from reference TRBV7-3 and TRBJ1-1, is GAGVSQTPSNKVTEKGKYVELRCDPISGHTALYWYRQSLGQGPEFLIYFQGTGAADDSGLPNDRFFAVRPEGSVSTLKIQRTERGDSAVYLCASSLSGDMSSEAFFGQGTRLTVV.